The 22 T cell receptor beta chains below were found in one sample sequenced in a study of CD8+ T cells in alopecia areata. TCR sequencing used cDNA made by reverse transcription of extracted RNA. Measured with immunoSEQ multiplex PCR; TCRdb has only the in-frame clones, and not every one. Of some 110,000 clones listed, approximately 38% are singletons. The sequenced sample was CD4+ T cells sorted from blood. All receptors derive from a human donor with alopecia areata.

This rearrangement joins TRBV4-2 to TRBJ2-5; D possibly uses TRBD1 or TRBD2 (5 bases each). The CDR3 totals 14 residues. Trimming stripped 1 base from V and 5 bases from J, with 11 bases between. CDR1 and CDR2 (germline): LGHNA, YNFKEQ. The CDR3 nucleotides are TGTGCCAGCAGCCAAGCGGACCGGGACGAGACCCAGTACTTC. Translated: CASSQADRDETQYF.

V gene TRBV30 combines with J gene TRBJ2-7; 8 bases agree with TRBD2. This CDR3 spans 14 amino acids. Trimming removed 3 bases from V and 3 bases from J; junction bases left unmatched: 7. Germline V gene lookup returns CDR1 GTSNPN and CDR2 SVGIG (reference sequence). For the CDR3, the DNA is TGTGCCTGGAGGCCGGGCGGGAGGAGCTACGAGCAGTACTTC. Its translation is CAWRPGGRSYEQYF.

This clone was picked up a small number of times. The rearrangement joins TRBV29-1 to TRBJ2-1, with 13 bases fitting TRBD2. V shed 6 bases and J 16 bases; nucleotides not matched to a gene: 9. From germline, CDR1 is SQVTM and CDR2 ANQGSEA. CDR3 length equals 12 residues. CDR3 protein: CSVGITSGRAFF. CDR3 bases: TGCAGCGTCGGGATTACTAGCGGGAGGGCTTTCTTC.

This chain uses TRBV27 with TRBJ2-7, with D tentatively TRBD1 (5 bases). With 5 bases removed from V and 3 bases from J, the gap between germline ends came to 11 bases. This CDR3 spans 13 amino acids. Looked up from germline, CDR1 is MNHEY and CDR2 is SMNVEV (reference sequence). Written as DNA, the CDR3 is TGTGCCAGCAGTCCGTTACAGGTCTACGAGCAGTACTTC. It yields the protein CASSPLQVYEQYF.

This clone was counted only a few times. V is TRBV7-8 and J is TRBJ2-7; 7 positions agree with TRBD1. With V trimmed by 4 bases and J by 4 bases, 4 bases remained unmatched. CDR1 and CDR2 (germline): SGHVS, FQNEAQ. This CDR3 is built from 13 residues. The DNA for the CDR3 is TGTGCCAGCAGCTCGTTGGGACAGTACGAGCAGTACTTC. Its translation: CASSSLGQYEQYF.

In this sample, this clone turned up a few times. The V call is TRBV29-1, the J call TRBJ2-5, with a tentative D call TRBD2 (5 bases). The length of the CDR3 is 13 residues. With 0 bases removed from V and 8 bases from J, the gap between germline ends came to 13 bases. Germline V CDR1 and CDR2: SQVTM, ANQGSEA. Here the CDR3 DNA reads TGCAGCGTTGAAGAAGCGGCCCCATCTACCCAGTACTTC. The encoded protein is CSVEEAAPSTQYF.

The chain links TRBV5-1 to TRBJ1-2; tentatively, D is TRBD1 (5 bases). Germline CDR1 and CDR2: SGHRS and YFSETQ. The length of the CDR3 is 14 residues. V lost 0 bases and J 4 bases, leaving 10 bases between the germline ends. The CDR3 DNA is TGCGCCAGCAGCTTGGATCCAGACAGCTATGGCTACACCTTC. The encoded protein is CASSLDPDSYGYTF.

CDR3 DNA: TGCAGCGTTTGGACTAGCGGGAGCTCCTACAATGAGCAGTTCTTC. Its protein product is CSVWTSGSSYNEQFF. This rearrangement joins TRBV29-1 to TRBJ2-1; 13 bases align to TRBD2. This CDR3 contains 15 residues. Germline lookup yields CDR1 SQVTM and CDR2 ANQGSEA. J gave up 0 bases and V 5 bases, and 1 base lay outside the gene matches.

The chain has TRBV18 and TRBJ2-5, with 12 positions matching TRBD1. The CDR3 spans 14 residues. Germline V gene sequence: CDR1 KGHSH, CDR2 LQKENI. With 3 bases clipped from V and 4 bases from J, the junction kept 0 bases outside the gene matches. CDR3 sequence (DNA): TGTGCCAGCTCACCGGGACAGGGGGCAGAGACCCAGTACTTC. Encoded protein: CASSPGQGAETQYF.

The chain combines TRBV29-1 with TRBJ2-3, with D tentatively TRBD1 (5 bases). The CDR3 consists of 13 residues. The V end lost 5 bases, the J end lost 0 bases, and 9 bases lay between the germline ends. The germline V gene encodes CDR1 SQVTM and CDR2 ANQGSEA. The CDR3 protein is CSVHPGSTDTQYF. The CDR3 coding sequence is TGCAGCGTTCACCCAGGGAGCACAGATACGCAGTATTTT.

The V call is TRBV7-2, the J call TRBJ2-5; possibly TRBD2 for D (5 bases). There are 14 residues in the CDR3. The germline gives CDR1 SGHTA, CDR2 FQGNSA. Trimming took off 1 base at V and 5 bases at J, with 11 bases between the two ends. In DNA, the CDR3 is TGTGCCAGCAGCTTAGAACTTAGGAGGGAGACCCAGTACTTC. Its protein is CASSLELRRETQYF.

This chain uses TRBV5-6 with TRBJ2-1; no reliable D call. Germline CDR1 and CDR2: SGHDT and YYEEEE. The CDR3 covers 13 residues. The V end was cut by 3 bases, the J end by 0 bases, with 4 bases between. The DNA for the CDR3 is TGTGCCAGCAGCTCTAGCTCCTACAATGAGCAGTTCTTC. Translated, it gives CASSSSSYNEQFF.

This clone was seen a few times. The V and J genes are TRBV6-5 and TRBJ2-7; tentative D call: TRBD1 (6 bases). The V and J ends lost 5 bases and 6 bases respectively, with 8 bases between them. Germline values: CDR1 MNHEY, CDR2 SVGAGI. The CDR3 has 11 residues. The CDR3 reads CASSQGTEQYF. CDR3 in DNA: TGTGCCAGCAGTCAGGGGACCGAGCAGTACTTC.

The table lists this clone with a few counts. This chain joins TRBV5-1 and TRBJ2-3, with TRBD2 identical over 8 bases. Trimming took 4 bases from V and 5 from J; bases not matched to a gene: 3. CDR3 length: 13 residues. The germline V gene encodes CDR1 SGHRS and CDR2 YFSETQ. CDR3 loop: CASSLGTRDTQYF. In DNA form, the CDR3 reads TGCGCCAGCAGCCTAGGGACTAGAGATACGCAGTATTTT.

This clone came up a few times. The V call is TRBV29-1, the J call TRBJ2-1, with TRBD2 identical over 8 bases. The junction had 15 bases not matched to a gene; V was cut back by 7 bases and J by 7 bases. The CDR3 has 15 amino acids. CDR1 is SQVTM and CDR2 is ANQGSEA in the germline V gene. Here the CDR3 reads CSAEGWLAGINEQFF. As DNA, the CDR3 is TGCAGCGCCGAAGGGTGGCTAGCGGGCATAAATGAGCAGTTCTTC.

The chain couples TRBV29-1 to TRBJ1-6; D is unclear. From germline, CDR1 is SQVTM and CDR2 ANQGSEA. With 0 bases removed from V and 9 bases from J, the gap between germline ends came to 12 bases. The CDR3 has 14 residues. The CDR3 DNA is TGCAGCGTTGAAGAAGGAGGGTCAGGTTCACCCCTCCACTTT. It codes for CSVEEGGSGSPLHF.

The chain recombines TRBV9 with TRBJ2-1; 8 positions agree with TRBD2. Germline-derived CDR1 and CDR2 are SGDLS and YYNGEE. The CDR3 has 14 residues. The ends lost 4 bases at V and 6 bases at J; junction bases unmatched: 6. CDR3 DNA sequence: TGTGCCAGCAGCCCTCGGGAGGGCCGCAATGAGCAGTTCTTC. Its protein product is CASSPREGRNEQFF. Together with reference TRBV9 and TRBJ2-1, the CDR3 gives the full variable domain: DSGVTQTPKHLITATGQRVTLRCSPRSGDLSVYWYQQSLDQGLQFLIQYYNGEERAKGNILERFSAQQFPDLHSELNLSSLELGDSALYFCASSPREGRNEQFFGPGTRLTVL.

This chain uses TRBV4-1 with TRBJ2-3, with 8 nucleotides matching TRBD1. This CDR3 comprises 15 residues. V was pared by 4 bases and J by 4 bases, with 7 bases of the junction left unmatched. Germline values: CDR1 MGHRA, CDR2 YSYEKL. The CDR3 reads CASSRLQGEADTQYF. The CDR3 DNA follows: TGCGCCAGCAGCCGCCTACAGGGGGAGGCAGATACGCAGTATTTT.

This clone was counted only a few times. The chain combines TRBV29-1 with TRBJ2-2; D is tentatively TRBD1 or TRBD2 (6 bases each). Germline-derived CDR1 and CDR2 are SQVTM and ANQGSEA. Trimming removed 7 bases from V and 0 bases from J, with 12 bases in between. CDR3 length equals 14 residues. The CDR3 DNA follows: TGCAGCGCCGCTGGGGGGCCGAACACCGGGGAGCTGTTTTTT. This sequence encodes CSAAGGPNTGELFF.

This chain connects TRBV11-2 to TRBJ1-2; no clear D. The CDR3 has 15 amino acids. Deletions cut 2 bases from V and 2 bases from J, with 12 bases between. Germline lookup yields CDR1 SGHAT and CDR2 FQNNGV. This chain's CDR3 is CASSLISKRNYGYTF. The CDR3 coding sequence is TGTGCCAGCAGCTTAATCAGTAAGCGGAACTATGGCTACACCTTC.

The V gene is TRBV23-1, the J gene TRBJ1-1; TRBD1 is a possible D gene (5 bases). TRBV23-1 is noted as an ORF with a role that remains uncertain. The CDR3 is 16 residues long. The V gene lost 1 base and the J gene lost 4 bases, with 16 bases spanning the gap. CDR3 in amino acids: CASSQFEAFGGTEAFF. CDR3 sequence (DNA): TGCGCCAGCAGTCAATTTGAGGCTTTTGGGGGCACTGAAGCTTTCTTT.

This clone was seen only once. The genes are TRBV5-1 and TRBJ2-1, with 10 bases lining up with TRBD1. The junction had 6 bases not matched to a gene; V was cut back by 4 bases and J by 2 bases. CDR1 and CDR2 from the germline V gene are SGHRS and YFSETQ. This CDR3 has 16 residues. CDR3 sequence: CASSQPTGGPYNEQFF. Here the CDR3 DNA reads TGCGCCAGCAGCCAGCCGACAGGGGGCCCCTACAATGAGCAGTTCTTC.